This passage covers 3 T cell receptor beta chains from one sample sequenced in a study of T cells in Graves' hyperthyroidism and ophthalmopathy. There were TCR beta CDR3 regions amplified from RNA transcripts. The TCR CDR3 was amplified in a first-round RT-PCR using the HTBI primer set. In TCRdb, the multiplex PCR reads were re-called with MiXCR into one record per CDR3 protein. The repertoire holds about 59,000 distinct CDR3 sequences, with approximately 50% as singletons. The sample comprised blood. These receptors were obtained from a woman aged 60-75 years with Graves' ophthalmopathy.

The gene calls are TRBV25-1 and TRBJ2-3; TRBD2 might be the D (5 bases). Germline V lookup: CDR1 MGHDK, CDR2 SYGVNS. The CDR3 loop spans 13 amino acids. The V end was cut by 9 bases, the J end by 3 bases, with 13 bases between. As DNA, the CDR3 is TGTGCCAGAGGTCCGCGGGTTACAGATACGCAGTATTTT. Residues: CARGPRVTDTQYF.

The gene calls are TRBV20-1 and TRBJ2-7; 8 bases are a match to TRBD2. The CDR3 loop spans 15 amino acids. With V trimmed by 2 bases and J by 0 bases, 6 bases remained unmatched. The germline V gene has CDR1 DFQATT and CDR2 SNEGSKA (reference sequence). CDR3 amino acids: CSARLAGPSSYEQYF. DNA for the CDR3: TGCAGTGCTAGACTAGCGGGCCCGAGCTCCTACGAGCAGTACTTC.

Note on this clonotype: The DNA is omitted, as the CDR3 cannot be located on it reliably, and the CDR3 follows TCRdb's listing. The V call is TRBV11-1, the J call TRBJ1-6; the DNA was not compared with TRBD1, the D call given in the table. CDR1 SGHAT and CDR2 FQDESV come from the germline V gene (reference sequence). The CDR3 totals 24 residues, both ends included. The CDR3: CASSPRGSFYICSAGDREQSPLHF.